Listed here are 6 T cell receptor beta chains from one sample, sequenced in a study of T-cell memory formation after mild COVID-19. TCRdb analysed the 5' RACE reads with MiXCR anew, one entry per CDR3 protein. The sample carries just under 150,000 distinct CDR3 sequences, about 6% recorded once. The material sequenced was PBMCs or a T cell subset sorted from them (not recorded which). Source of these receptors: an adult woman who had mild COVID-19 (a few samples of this study predate the infection). Cell type and time point are not known.

This clonotype was seen a few times. The V gene is TRBV5-1, the J gene TRBJ1-6; TRBD1 matches 7 bases. The CDR3 is 18 amino acids. The ends lost 4 bases at V and 3 bases at J; junction bases unmatched: 13. Looked up from germline, CDR1 is SGHRS and CDR2 is YFSETQ. Written as DNA, the CDR3 is TGCGCCAGCAGCGAATATGGACAGGCCGCCGACTATAATTCACCCCTCCACTTT. Its protein is CASSEYGQAADYNSPLHF.

V is TRBV9 and J is TRBJ2-1, with D possibly matching TRBD1 (5 bases). Trimming removed 4 bases at V and 11 bases at J, with 16 bases between. The length of the CDR3 is 13 residues. Germline CDR1 SGDLS, CDR2 YYNGEE. The DNA for the CDR3 is TGTGCCAGCAGCCTCCGGACAAAGACCAAGCAGTTCTTC. This translates into CASSLRTKTKQFF.

This clonotype has more than one count but fewer than ten. V and J are TRBV10-3 and TRBJ1-1; TRBD1 matches 7 bases. The CDR3 is 15 residues long. CDR1 is ENHRY and CDR2 is SYGVKD in the germline V gene. The junction had 14 bases not matched to a gene; V was cut back by 6 bases and J by 7 bases. CDR3: CAIREPGDRTREAFF. The CDR3 DNA sequence: TGTGCCATCAGAGAGCCGGGGGACAGAACGCGTGAAGCTTTCTTT.

This clonotype was seen at least ten times. The chain couples TRBV12-3 or TRBV12-4 to TRBJ1-1; TRBD1 aligns across 9 bases. V lost 7 bases to trimming and J lost 5 bases; unmatched junction nucleotides: 8. The CDR3 extends over 14 amino acids. The CDR3 DNA is TGTGCCAGCAATCCACAGGGGGCCAGGACTGAAGCTTTCTTT. Protein product: CASNPQGARTEAFF.

This clonotype occurred many times. This rearrangement joins TRBV5-1 to TRBJ1-1; D ambiguous. Looked up from germline, CDR1 is SGHRS and CDR2 is YFSETQ. Deletions cut 3 bases from V and 1 base from J, with 7 bases between. This CDR3 comprises 13 residues. CDR3 DNA: TGCGCCAGCAGCTCGGGGTCGAACACTGAAGCTTTCTTT. Amino acid sequence: CASSSGSNTEAFF.

This clonotype has a count of ten or more. V is TRBV29-1 and J is TRBJ1-4; D perhaps matches TRBD1 (5 bases). V lost 6 bases, J lost 8 bases, and 13 bases lay in between. The CDR3 contains 12 residues. Germline loops: CDR1 SQVTM, CDR2 ANQGSEA. The DNA of the CDR3 is TGCAGCGTAGGGCCAGGGCGGGAAAAACTGTTTTTT. Protein product: CSVGPGREKLFF.